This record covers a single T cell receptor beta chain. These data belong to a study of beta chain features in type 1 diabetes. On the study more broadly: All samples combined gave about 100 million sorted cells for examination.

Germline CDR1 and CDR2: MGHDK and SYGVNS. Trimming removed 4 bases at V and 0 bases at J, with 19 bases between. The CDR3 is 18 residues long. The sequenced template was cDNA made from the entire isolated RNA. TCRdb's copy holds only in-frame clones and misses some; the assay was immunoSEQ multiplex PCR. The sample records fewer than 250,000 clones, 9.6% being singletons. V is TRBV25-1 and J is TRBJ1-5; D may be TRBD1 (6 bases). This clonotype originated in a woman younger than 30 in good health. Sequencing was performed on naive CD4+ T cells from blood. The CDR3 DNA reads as TGTGCCAGCAGTGGAGCACGCCCAGGGGAATATAGCAATCAGCCCCAGCATTTT. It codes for CASSGARPGEYSNQPQHF.